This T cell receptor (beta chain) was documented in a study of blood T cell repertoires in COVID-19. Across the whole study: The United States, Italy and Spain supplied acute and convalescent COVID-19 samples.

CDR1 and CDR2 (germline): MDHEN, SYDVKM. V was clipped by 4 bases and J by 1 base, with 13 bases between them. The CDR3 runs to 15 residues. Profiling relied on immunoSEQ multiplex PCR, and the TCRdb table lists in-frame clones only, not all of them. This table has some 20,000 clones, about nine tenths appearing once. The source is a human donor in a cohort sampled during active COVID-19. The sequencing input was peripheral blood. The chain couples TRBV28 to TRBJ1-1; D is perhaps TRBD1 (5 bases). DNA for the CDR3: TGTGCCAGCAGTTCTATGGCCGGGGGGAACACTGAAGCTTTCTTT. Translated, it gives CASSSMAGGNTEAFF.